This paragraph reports one TCR beta chain. Its antigen is unknown. The entry originates in a study of T cells expressing NK-cell markers. About the study: HCMV seropositivity marked most of the eight sequenced donors; one was seronegative.

TCRdb re-called the 5' RACE reads and gives one entry per CDR3 protein, without DNA. The sample totals roughly 300,000 distinct CDR3 sequences. Study-level results: The dominant NKG2C+ clonotypes represented about 1.0-8% of CD8+ T cells in over 5 donors.

The CDR3 is 15 amino acids. The material sequenced was blood T cells: a sorted CD56 or NKG2C T cell subset, CD4+ or CD8+ T cells, or bulk PBMC T cells (not recorded which). The rearrangement uses TRBV12-3 or TRBV12-4 and TRBJ2-2; TCRdb calls TRBD2, which cannot be checked without DNA. This clonotype was sampled from a woman between 18 and 69 years old in good health. The chain's CDR3 is CASSRSGGVTGELFF.